This T cell receptor beta chain appears in the sequencing data of a study of T cell clonotyping in hematopoietic cell transplantation. Produced via immunoSEQ multiplex PCR; TCRdb's table is partial and in-frame only. The sample includes about 19,000 clones, 60% to 80% of them seen just once. Trimming removed 4 bases from V and 0 bases from J; junction bases left unmatched: 3. Germline assignment: CDR1 MNHNS and CDR2 SASEGT. The CDR3 length is 14 residues. As for time point: recipient sample about 28 days before transplant, after cytoreduction. The clonotype originates from a man aged 55-75 years with acute myeloid leukemia. Some clones in this sample may be carry-over from other donors' samples. V is TRBV6-1 and J is TRBJ2-7, with 7 bases aligning to TRBD2. The sample here was peripheral blood mononuclear cells, taken before stem cell transplant. CDR3: CASSVGGGSYEQYF. CDR3 in DNA: TGTGCCAGCAGTGTTGGCGGGGGCTCCTACGAGCAGTACTTC.